This TCR beta chain was sequenced during a study of CD8 T cells in ankylosing spondylitis. Findings and caveats of the study: Reports say disease-linked clones showed up significantly more in matched ankylosing spondylitis synovial fluid. There were earlier reports of some motif variants in reactive arthritis synovial fluid and blood.

CDR3 size: 14 residues. With 6 bases removed from V and 6 bases from J, the gap between germline ends came to 15 bases. Making the TCR beta libraries involved quantitative 5'-RACE with molecular barcodes. TCRdb re-derived calls from the 5' RACE reads in MiXCR, one entry per CDR3 protein. The sample shows some 240,000 distinct CDR3 sequences, roughly a quarter of them seen only once. On this clonotype: Antigen: not known.

The receptor was isolated from a male donor with ankylosing spondylitis or in good health (not recorded which). This chain uses TRBV12-3 or TRBV12-4 with TRBJ2-1; tentatively, D is TRBD2 (5 bases). The specimen was blood, either unsorted or a sorted T cell fraction (not recorded which). The CDR3 bases are TGTGCCAGCAGCCCACTACTAGGCTCCAATGAGCAGTTCTTC. This sequence encodes CASSPLLGSNEQFF.